Described below is a single T cell receptor (beta chain) sequence and its context. The data belong to a study of blood T cell repertoires in COVID-19. In the study overall: Sources were T cells, B-cell-depleted T cells, or PBMCs; the material itself was cDNA or gDNA.

Measured with immunoSEQ multiplex PCR; TCRdb has only the in-frame clones, and not every one. The sample includes approximately 390,000 clones, roughly 89% seen only once; the top ten take roughly 6.8%. Germline CDR1 SQVTM, CDR2 ANQGSEA. The germline V and J ends were trimmed by 3 bases and 7 bases, with 12 bases remaining between them. The CDR3 is 12 amino acids. The chain joins TRBV29-1 to TRBJ1-2; weak D call: TRBD1 (6 bases). What was sequenced was peripheral blood. The receptor comes from a man aged 18 to 29 with active or convalescent COVID-19. The CDR3 region has the DNA TGCAGCGTTGAGGCAGGGGTGGGTGGCTACACCTTC. This translates into CSVEAGVGGYTF.